This T cell receptor beta chain is from a study of Ad26.COV2.S vaccination and SARS-CoV-2 variants. Study at large: Dosing was one shot or two shots 56 days apart.

Indicated treatment: roughly 18 received Ad26.COV2.S at low or high dose, single or two shots; five or six received placebo; per-sample allocation not given. The investigators took samples on day 63 after the first vaccine or placebo injection. Immunization relied on an Ad26 vector, which expressed Wuhan-strain SARS-CoV-2 spike. Clones were sequenced by immunoSEQ multiplex PCR, and TCRdb holds only the in-frame ones, with some missing. Among around 350,000 clones listed, roughly 84% were seen once. General observations from the study: Similar non-spike TCR breadth was seen in vaccine and placebo recipients. It was reported that spike-specific CD8+ and CD4+ T cell responses were substantially broad after vaccination.

This clone was seen a single time. The antigen is not known. CDR3 length equals 16 residues. The V gene is TRBV21-1, the J gene TRBJ1-5; TRBD1 was called by the table and not checked on the DNA. TRBV21-1 is listed as a pseudogene. The TCR was taken from a person between 18 and 60 years old who received the Ad26.COV2.S COVID-19 vaccine or a placebo. The material was peripheral blood, obtained in a trial of Ad26.COV2.S vaccine versus placebo. The CDR3 loop reads CASSADRVRGNQPQHF. The CDR3 DNA follows: TGTGCCAGCAGCGCCGACAGGGTCCGCGGCAATCAGCCCCAGCATTTT.